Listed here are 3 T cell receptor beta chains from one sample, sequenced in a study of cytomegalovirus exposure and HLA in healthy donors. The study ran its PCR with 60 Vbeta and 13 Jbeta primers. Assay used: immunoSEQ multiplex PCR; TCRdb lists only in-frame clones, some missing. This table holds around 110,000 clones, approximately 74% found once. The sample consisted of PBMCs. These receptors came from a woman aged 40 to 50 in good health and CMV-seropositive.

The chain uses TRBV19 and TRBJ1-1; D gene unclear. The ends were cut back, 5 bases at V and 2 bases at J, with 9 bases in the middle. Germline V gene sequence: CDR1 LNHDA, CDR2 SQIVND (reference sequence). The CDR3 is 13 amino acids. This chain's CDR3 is CASSARSNTEAFF. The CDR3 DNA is TGTGCCAGTAGTGCCCGAAGCAACACTGAAGCTTTCTTT. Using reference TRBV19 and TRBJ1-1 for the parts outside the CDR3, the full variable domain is DGGITQSPKYLFRKEGQNVTLSCEQNLNHDAMYWYRQDPGQGLRLIYYSQIVNDFQKGDIAEGYSVSREKKESFPLTVTSAQKNPTAFYLCASSARSNTEAFFGQGTRLTVV.

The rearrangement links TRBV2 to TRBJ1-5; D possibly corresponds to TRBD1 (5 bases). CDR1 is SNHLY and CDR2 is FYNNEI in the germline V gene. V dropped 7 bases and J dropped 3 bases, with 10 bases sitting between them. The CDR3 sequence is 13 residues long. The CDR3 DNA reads TGTGCCAGCAAAAAACAGGACAATCAGCCCCAGCATTTT. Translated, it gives CASKKQDNQPQHF.

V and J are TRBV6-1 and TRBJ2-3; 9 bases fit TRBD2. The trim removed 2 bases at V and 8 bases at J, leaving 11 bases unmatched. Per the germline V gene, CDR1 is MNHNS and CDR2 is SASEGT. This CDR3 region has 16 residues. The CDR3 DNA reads TGTGCCAGCAGTGAATGGATAAGCGGGGGGTGGGGTACGCAGTATTTT. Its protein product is CASSEWISGGWGTQYF.